This paragraph reports one T cell receptor (beta chain). The antigen remains unidentified. The sample originates from a study of T cell responses to AZD1222 COVID-19 vaccine. Turning to the study itself: Pooling of second doses given at about 4 or about 12 weeks was done. General study findings and limits: With dominance at 160-218 and 743-854, vaccine-associated CD4 TCRs spanned spike. Most donors were white British and more were female, and clonal diversity was possibly underestimated. Repertoires were obtained only post-peak T cell response.

The CDR3 contains 15 residues. V was pared by 1 base and J by 4 bases, with 2 bases of the junction left unmatched. Germline V gene lookup returns CDR1 LGHNA and CDR2 YNFKEQ. The repertoire was sequenced with immunoSEQ multiplex PCR; TCRdb's copy has only in-frame clones and lacks some. The repertoire holds 120,000 or so clones, with around 89% as singletons. This receptor was identified in an adult in good health. The J gene is TRBJ2-2, the V gene TRBV4-2; 8 bases agree with TRBD2. Source: peripheral blood, taken on day 0 of AZD1222 vaccination. The CDR3 nucleotides are TGTGCCAGCAGCCAAGGACTAGCGTTCACCGGGGAGCTGTTTTTT. Translating gives CASSQGLAFTGELFF.